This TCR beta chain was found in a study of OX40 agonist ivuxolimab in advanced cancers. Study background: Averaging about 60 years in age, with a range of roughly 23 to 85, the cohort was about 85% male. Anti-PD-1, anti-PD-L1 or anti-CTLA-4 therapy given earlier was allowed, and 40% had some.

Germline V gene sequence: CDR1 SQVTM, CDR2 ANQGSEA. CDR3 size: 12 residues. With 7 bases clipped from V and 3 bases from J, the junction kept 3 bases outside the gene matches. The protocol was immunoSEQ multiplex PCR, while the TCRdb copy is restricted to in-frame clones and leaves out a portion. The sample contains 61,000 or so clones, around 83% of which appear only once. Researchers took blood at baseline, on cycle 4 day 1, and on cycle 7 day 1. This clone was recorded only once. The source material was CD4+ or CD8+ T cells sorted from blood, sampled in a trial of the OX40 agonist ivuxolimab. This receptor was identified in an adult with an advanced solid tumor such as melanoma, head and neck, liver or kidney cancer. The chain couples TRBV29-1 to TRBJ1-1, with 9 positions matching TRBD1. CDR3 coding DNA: TGCAGCGCGGGACAGGGCGACACTGAAGCTTTCTTT. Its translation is CSAGQGDTEAFF.